Following are 28 T cell receptor beta chains from one sample sequenced in a study of tumor-infiltrating lymphocytes in oesophageal squamous cell carcinoma. TCRdb redid the calling of the PCR reads with MiXCR, one entry per CDR3 protein. In the table there are 15,000 to 20,000 distinct CDR3 sequences, around two fifths of which are singletons. Material: normal esophageal tissue next to the tumor. These receptors came from a female donor with esophageal squamous cell carcinoma.

Of note for this clonotype: Being one base from a much bigger clone, this may be a read error. V gene TRBV2 combines with J gene TRBJ2-7; 8 bases are shared with TRBD2. CDR1 is SNHLY and CDR2 is FYNNEI in the germline V gene. The CDR3 runs 12 residues. Trimming took 5 bases from V and 7 from J; bases not matched to a gene: 4. Written as DNA, the CDR3 is TGTGCCAGCAGTAGTAGCGGGGTTGAGCAGTACTTC. Its translation: CASSSSGVEQYF.

A few counts support this clonotype. The chain has TRBV3-1 and TRBJ2-3; weak D call: TRBD2 (6 bases). TRBJ2-5 explains the end of the DNA better; the J call may be wrong. In germline, CDR1 is LGHDT, CDR2 YNNKEL (reference sequence). This CDR3 has 14 residues. This chain's CDR3 is CASLPGLEGRPQYF. CDR3 nucleotide sequence: TGTGCCAGCCTTCCGGGACTGGAGGGGAGACCCCAGTACTTC.

The V call is TRBV7-4, the J call TRBJ1-4, with TRBD1 matching 7 bases. V was pared by 2 bases and J by 6 bases, with 6 bases of the junction left unmatched. Germline CDR1 is SGHVT and CDR2 is SQSDAQ. CDR3 length: 15 residues. The CDR3 region has the DNA TGTGCCAGCAGCTTAAGGACAGGCTCTTATGAAAAACTGTTTTTT. This encodes CASSLRTGSYEKLFF.

By share, this clonotype ranks as medium-sized (0.01 to 0.1%). This chain joins TRBV24-1 and TRBJ2-3; 8 bases fit TRBD1. This CDR3 comprises 14 residues. Germline assignment: CDR1 KGHDR and CDR2 SFDVKD. V gave up 6 bases and J gave up 8 bases; unmatched junction bases: 9. CDR3 residues: CATSPGQGIGTQYF. As DNA, the CDR3 is TGTGCCACCAGTCCAGGACAGGGCATCGGTACGCAGTATTTT.

The count of this clonotype is one. V is TRBV7-3 and J is TRBJ2-7; D unclear. The end of the DNA aligns better with TRBJ2-5, so the J call may be wrong. Germline V CDR1 and CDR2: SGHTA, FQGTGA. The CDR3 extends over 13 amino acids. Here the CDR3 DNA reads TGTGCCAGCAGCTTAAACGGAGAAGAGACCCAGTACTTC. This codes for CASSLNGEETQYF.

CDR3 sequence reads: CASSYGRHQPQHF. The CDR3 DNA sequence: TGTGCCAGCAGTTACGGTCGACATCAGCCCCAGCATTTT. The chain carries TRBV6-6 and TRBJ1-5; D remains ambiguous. The V end was cut by 2 bases, the J end by 5 bases, with 7 bases between. The CDR3 runs to 13 residues. Germline V gene data show CDR1 as MNHNY and CDR2 as SVGAGI (reference sequence).

The genes are TRBV20-1 and TRBJ2-3; TRBD1 matches 10 bases. The CDR3 sequence is 15 residues long. V lost 1 base and J lost 2; bases outside the gene matches: 3. Germline lookup yields CDR1 DFQATT and CDR2 SNEGSKA (reference sequence). The CDR3 sequence is CSARGGQGYTDTQYF. The CDR3 nucleotides read TGCAGTGCTAGAGGGGGACAGGGGTACACAGATACGCAGTATTTT.

V usage is TRBV10-2 and J usage is TRBJ2-7; the match to TRBD2 covers 7 bases. V was pared by 3 bases and J by 2 bases, with 4 bases of the junction left unmatched. Germline V lookup: CDR1 WSHSY, CDR2 SAAADI. The CDR3 is made up of 14 amino acids. CDR3 amino acids: CASSDSGTAYEQYF. CDR3 nucleotides: TGCGCCAGCAGTGACAGCGGGACCGCCTACGAGCAGTACTTC.

In the case of this clonotype: The conserved phenylalanine or tryptophan is not found at the CDR3 terminus, so this likely reflects a read error. The DNA is left out, because the CDR3 cannot be placed on it with certainty; the CDR3 is given as TCRdb lists it. This chain uses TRBV6-2 or TRBV6-3 with TRBJ2-5; the table's D call, TRBD2, was not checked against the DNA. The CDR3 length is 18 residues, termini included. Germline V gene sequence: CDR1 MNHEY, CDR2 SVGEGT. CDR3 region: CASSYSGATQNSPLHFGN.

This chain connects TRBV7-4 to TRBJ2-7, with 9 nucleotides matching TRBD1. V shed 1 base, J shed 3 bases, and the junction held 7 bases outside the gene matches. This CDR3 spans 16 amino acids. The germline V gene has CDR1 SGHVT and CDR2 SQSDAQ. The CDR3 is CASSLVRTGASYEQYF. The CDR3 region has the DNA TGTGCCAGCAGCTTAGTGAGGACAGGGGCTAGCTACGAGCAGTACTTC. Full variable domain (rest looked up from reference TRBV7-4 and TRBJ2-7): GAGVSQSPRYKVAKRGRDVALRCDSISGHVTLYWYRQTLGQGSEVLTYSQSDAQRDKSGRPSGRFSAERPERSVSTLKIQRTEQGDSAVYLCASSLVRTGASYEQYFGPGTRLTVT.

The chain has TRBV7-4 and TRBJ2-5; D remains unclear. Germline V CDR1 and CDR2: SGHVT, SQSDAQ. This CDR3 has 12 residues. The V gene lost 5 bases and the J gene lost 4 bases, with 8 bases spanning the gap. CDR3 protein: CASSPSSETQYF. CDR3 sequence (DNA): TGTGCCAGCAGCCCCAGTTCAGAGACCCAGTACTTC.

A few counts support this clonotype. The chain has TRBV18 and TRBJ1-4; no reliable D call. This CDR3 spans 13 amino acids. Germline CDR1 and CDR2: KGHSH and LQKENI. Trimming stripped 2 bases from V and 4 bases from J, with 5 bases between. The CDR3 region is CASSPSGNEKLFF. CDR3 sequence (DNA): TGTGCCAGCTCACCAAGTGGTAATGAAAAACTGTTTTTT.

The gene calls are TRBV12-3 or TRBV12-4 and TRBJ2-7; the D is unclear. The ends were cut back, 7 bases at V and 7 bases at J, with 11 bases in the middle. This CDR3 region has 11 residues. The CDR3 DNA reads as TGTGCCAGCAAAACGGGTAATGAGCAGTACTTC. Its translation is CASKTGNEQYF.

In this sample, this clonotype turned up many times. V gene TRBV3-1 combines with J gene TRBJ1-5; D gene uncertain. CDR3 size: 13 residues. Per the germline V gene, CDR1 is LGHDT and CDR2 is YNNKEL (reference sequence). Trimming stripped 0 bases from V and 4 bases from J, with 4 bases between. DNA of the CDR3: TGTGCCAGCAGCCAAGACTTAAATCAGCCCCAGCATTTT. This sequence encodes CASSQDLNQPQHF. The whole variable domain, filled in from reference TRBV3-1 and TRBJ1-5, reads DTAVSQTPKYLVTQMGNDKSIKCEQNLGHDTMYWYKQDSKKFLKIMFSYNNKELIINETVPNRFSPKSPDKAHLNLHINSLELGDSAVYFCASSQDLNQPQHFGDGTRLSIL.

The V and J genes are TRBV7-3 and TRBJ1-2; 7 positions match TRBD1. Unmatched junction bases numbered 11, after V lost 6 bases and J lost 4 bases. The CDR3 is made up of 15 amino acids. Looked up from germline, CDR1 is SGHTA and CDR2 is FQGTGA. The CDR3 loop reads CASRPTGDVGYGYTF. The CDR3 DNA sequence: TGTGCCAGCAGGCCTACAGGGGACGTAGGCTATGGCTACACCTTC. Full variable domain (remainder filled in from reference TRBV7-3 and TRBJ1-2): GAGVSQTPSNKVTEKGKYVELRCDPISGHTALYWYRQSLGQGPEFLIYFQGTGAADDSGLPNDRFFAVRPEGSVSTLKIQRTERGDSAVYLCASRPTGDVGYGYTFGSGTRLTVV.

V and J are TRBV6-2 or TRBV6-3 and TRBJ2-5; the match to TRBD2 covers 11 bases. The J call may be faulty, since TRBJ2-7 better matches the DNA end. Germline values: CDR1 MNHEY, CDR2 SVGEGT. This CDR3 spans 14 amino acids. The CDR3 region is CASTRLAGRYEQYF. The CDR3, as DNA: TGTGCCAGCACCCGACTAGCGGGAAGGTACGAGCAGTACTTC.

Only one count was recorded for this clonotype. This chain joins TRBV12-3 or TRBV12-4 and TRBJ2-3; D uncertain. Near its end, the DNA agrees better with TRBJ2-2, so the J call may be wrong. The CDR3 covers 14 residues. CDR3 amino acids: CASSFLGNTGELFF. CDR3 in DNA: TGTGCCAGCAGTTTTCTGGGGAACACCGGGGAGCTGTTTTTT.

The V call is TRBV25-1, the J call TRBJ2-3, with D possibly being TRBD1 or TRBD2 (5 bases each). TRBJ2-1 explains the end of the DNA better; the J call may be wrong. The CDR3 covers 16 residues. Germline V lookup: CDR1 MGHDK, CDR2 SYGVNS. As DNA, the CDR3 is TGTGCCAGCAGTGAAAGGGGACGGTCGGACGTGGATGAGCAGTTCTTC. Its translation is CASSERGRSDVDEQFF.

This clonotype was seen repeatedly, ten times or more. The CDR3 loop reads CASSLSLRAEQYF. CDR3 DNA: TGTGCCAGCAGCTTGAGTCTGAGAGCTGAGCAGTACTTC. The chain joins TRBV11-2 to TRBJ2-7; D ambiguous. Trimming took off 3 bases at V and 7 bases at J, with 13 bases between the two ends. The CDR3 contains 13 residues. Germline assignment: CDR1 SGHAT and CDR2 FQNNGV.

Comments on this clonotype: Without the conserved terminal phenylalanine or tryptophan, this CDR3 likely stems from a read error. The DNA is left out, because the CDR3 cannot be placed on it with certainty; the CDR3 is given as TCRdb lists it. The J gene is TRBJ2-1, the V gene TRBV28. The CDR3 adds up to 14 amino acids, both ends counted. Germline assignment: CDR1 MDHEN and CDR2 SYDVKM. CDR3 residues: CASRQFNYGYTFGS.

This clonotype is judged medium-sized (0.01 to 0.1%). The chain links TRBV11-2 to TRBJ2-5; the D gene is possibly TRBD2 (6 bases). V shed 0 bases and J shed 0 bases, with 11 bases lying between them. Germline CDR1 and CDR2: SGHAT and FQNNGV. The CDR3 is 16 amino acids. CDR3 in DNA: TGTGCCAGCAGCTTAGATCCCGGGAGCTACCAAGAGACCCAGTACTTC. This gives the protein CASSLDPGSYQETQYF.

This clonotype showed up just once. The chain combines TRBV7-2 with TRBJ1-5; 11 bases are a match to TRBD1. CDR1 and CDR2 (germline): SGHTA, FQGNSA. V was pared by 3 bases and J by 5 bases, with 3 bases of the junction left unmatched. The CDR3 extends over 15 amino acids. CDR3 coding DNA: TGTGCCAGCAGCTTCCGGACAGGGGGCGATCAGCCCCAGCATTTT. This sequence encodes CASSFRTGGDQPQHF.

The chain carries TRBV7-3 and TRBJ2-6; 8 bases map to TRBD1. Germline lookup yields CDR1 SGHTA and CDR2 FQGTGA. V shed 4 bases and J 0 bases; nucleotides not matched to a gene: 5. The CDR3 contains 17 residues. CDR3 residues: CASSSGQGRSGANVLTF. The CDR3 DNA is TGTGCCAGCAGCTCCGGACAGGGACGCTCTGGGGCCAACGTCCTGACTTTC.

The V call is TRBV28, the J call TRBJ2-5; D may be TRBD2 (5 bases). The DNA end lines up better with TRBJ2-7; the J call may be wrong. The CDR3 sequence is 14 residues long. The V gene's germline CDR1 is MDHEN and CDR2 SYDVKM. CDR3 amino acids: CASSSRASGYEQYF. The DNA for the CDR3 is TGTGCCAGCAGTTCAAGGGCATCGGGATACGAGCAGTACTTC.

The chain carries TRBV7-2 and TRBJ2-4; D is ambiguous. The J call may be faulty, since TRBJ2-5 better matches the DNA end. The germline V gene has CDR1 SGHTA and CDR2 FQGNSA. CDR3 length equals 13 residues. CDR3: CASRTHVQETQYF. CDR3 nucleotide sequence: TGTGCCAGCAGGACACATGTCCAAGAGACCCAGTACTTC.

In this sample, this clonotype turned up a few times. The chain links TRBV7-2 to TRBJ2-7; D is possibly TRBD2 (6 bases). The CDR3 is 15 amino acids. Germline CDR1 SGHTA, CDR2 FQGNSA. V was cut by 4 bases and J by 7 bases, with 20 bases left in between. CDR3 loop: CASSSGSGGYNEQYF. In DNA, the CDR3 is TGTGCCAGCAGCTCCGGGAGCGGTGGATACAATGAGCAGTACTTC. Together with reference TRBV7-2 and TRBJ2-7, the CDR3 gives the full variable domain: GAGVSQSPSNKVTEKGKDVELRCDPISGHTALYWYRQSLGQGLEFLIYFQGNSAPDKSGLPSDRFSAERTGGSVSTLTIQRTQQEDSAVYLCASSSGSGGYNEQYFGPGTRLTVT.

A remark on this clonotype: The DNA is omitted, as the CDR3 cannot be located on it reliably, and the CDR3 follows TCRdb's listing. J is TRBJ2-1 and V is TRBV28; no DNA check was done on the table's D call, TRBD1. Germline assignment: CDR1 MDHEN and CDR2 SYDVKM. Termini included, the CDR3 measures 17 amino acids. The chain's CDR3 is CASSFLGGARLWLHLRF.

This clonotype was detected ten times or more. This chain links TRBV7-9 with TRBJ1-2, with 10 nucleotides matching TRBD1. Trimming cost V 8 bases and J 2 bases; bases outside gene matches: 2. CDR1 and CDR2 (germline): SEHNR, FQNEAQ (reference sequence). The CDR3 has 13 residues. CDR3 in amino acids: CASGQGGNYGYTF. The CDR3, as DNA: TGTGCCAGCGGACAGGGGGGAAACTATGGCTACACCTTC.